These T cell receptor beta chains were read from a single sample in a study of blood T cell repertoires in COVID-19. Profiled with immunoSEQ multiplex PCR; TCRdb holds only in-frame clones, not every one. The sample includes around 330,000 clones, 89% of them seen just once. The sequenced sample consisted of PBMCs or T cells enriched from blood (not recorded which). These receptors all come from a man between 60 and 75 years old who had recovered from COVID-19. Each CDR3 is given with its conserved first and last residue. D genes are given only for firm matches. Only part of the rows carry a size: once, few, many, or a class if the clone is expanded.

j_gene | v_gene | d_gene | abundance | CDR3nt | CDR3aa
TRBJ2-1 | TRBV20-1 | . | . | TGCAGTGCTAGTCCCGCGGCGGGGTACAATGAGCAGTTCTTC | CSASPAAGYNEQFF
TRBJ2-1 | TRBV2 | TRBD2 | . | TGTGCCAGCACTAGGGGACTAGCGGGAAATGAGCAGTTCTTC | CASTRGLAGNEQFF
TRBJ2-5 | TRBV7-2 | TRBD2 | . | TGTGCGAACCGGGGACTAGCCTCGGAGACCCAGTACTTC | CANRGLASETQYF
TRBJ2-1 | TRBV24-1 | . | . | TGTGCCACCAGTGATTTCCAAGGCGACAGCTCTCTCAATGAGCAGTTCTTC | CATSDFQGDSSLNEQFF
TRBJ2-7 | TRBV10-2 | TRBD2 | . | TGCGCCAGCAGTGCCCCGGGACTAGCGGGATTTGAGCAGTACTTC | CASSAPGLAGFEQYF
TRBJ1-4 | TRBV5-1 | . | . | TGCGCCAGCAGCTTTGGCCGAGGAATCGGGGAAGAAAAACTGTTTTTT | CASSFGRGIGEEKLFF
TRBJ2-5 | TRBV9 | TRBD1 | . | TGTGCCAGCAGCGTAGCTCCTGGGACAGGGGGGGAGACCCAGTACTTC | CASSVAPGTGGETQYF
TRBJ1-1 | TRBV11-2 | . | . | TGTGCCAGCAGACCCCCAAACACGAACACTGAAGCTTTCTTT | CASRPPNTNTEAFF
TRBJ2-1 | TRBV6-5 | TRBD1 | once | TGTGCCAGCGGGGACAGGATTTACAATGAGCAGTTCTTC | CASGDRIYNEQFF
TRBJ2-5 | TRBV5-8 | TRBD2 | . | TGTGCCAGCAGCTTGGACGGGGGGGTGTACCAAGAGACCCAGTACTTC | CASSLDGGVYQETQYF
TRBJ2-3 | TRBV15 | . | . | TGTGCCACCAGCAGAGACGGAGCGGCAGATACGCAGTATTTT | CATSRDGAADTQYF
TRBJ2-6 | TRBV24-1 | . | . | TGTGCCACCAGTGATAATAGGGAGGCTGGGGCCAACGTCCTGACTTTC | CATSDNREAGANVLTF
TRBJ2-7 | TRBV6-5 | TRBD1 | . | TGTGCCAGCGCTTGGGACAGGAGCTCCTACGAGCAGTACTTC | CASAWDRSSYEQYF
TRBJ1-2 | TRBV7-2 | TRBD1 | . | TGTGCCAGCAGCTTAGGACAGGGGGCACAAGGTGGCTACACCTTC | CASSLGQGAQGGYTF
TRBJ2-1 | TRBV11-2 | TRBD1 | . | TGTGCCAGCAGCCCCCTTGGGACAGGGGGCGTTAATGAGCAGTTCTTC | CASSPLGTGGVNEQFF
TRBJ1-5 | TRBV19 | TRBD1 | . | TGTGCCAGTAGGCATCCAGGGGGCTTTAGCAATCAGCCCCAGCATTTT | CASRHPGGFSNQPQHF
TRBJ2-5 | TRBV7-2 | TRBD2 | few | TGTGCCAGCAGCTTAGGTGGTAGCGGGAGGCCGCGGGAGACCCAGTACTTC | CASSLGGSGRPRETQYF
TRBJ2-7 | TRBV28 | TRBD2 | . | TGTGCCAGCAGTCCTAGCGGGAGGACCTACGAGCAGTACTTC | CASSPSGRTYEQYF
TRBJ1-2 | TRBV28 | TRBD1 | few | TGTGCCAGCATGGAACCGAGCCAGGGGGCAAGGTATGATGGCTACACCTTC | CASMEPSQGARYDGYTF
TRBJ2-7 | TRBV30 | TRBD1 | . | TGTGCCTGGAAGAAAGCCGGGACAGGAGCCCACGAGCAGTACTTC | CAWKKAGTGAHEQYF
TRBJ1-2 | TRBV28 | . | . | TGTGCCAGCAGTTTAGCGGTGGAGGGCTACACCTTC | CASSLAVEGYTF
TRBJ1-6 | TRBV4-1 | . | . | TGCGCCAGCAGCCCGGGACGACAGGCAGCGAATTCACCCCTCCACTTT | CASSPGRQAANSPLHF
TRBJ2-7 | TRBV7-2 | . | . | TGTGCCAGCAGCTTGTGGGGGCCCCTCTCCTACGAGCAGTACTTC | CASSLWGPLSYEQYF
TRBJ1-1 | TRBV18 | . | . | TGTGCCAGCTCACTGACAGGATCTATGAACACTGAAGCTTTCTTT | CASSLTGSMNTEAFF
TRBJ2-5 | TRBV5-1 | . | . | TGCGCCAGCACCTTGCTTTCCGGAGAGACCCAGTACTTC | CASTLLSGETQYF
TRBJ1-4 | TRBV9 | . | . | TGTGCCAGCAGCGCCCAATTTGCAACTAATGAAAAACTGTTTTTT | CASSAQFATNEKLFF
TRBJ2-5 | TRBV5-8 | . | . | TGTGCCAGCAGCGGATCTGGACAAGCAGGAGAGACCCAGTACTTC | CASSGSGQAGETQYF
TRBJ1-1 | TRBV28 | . | . | TGTGCCAGCAGCGAATGGGCACTTAAAATACCTGAAGCTTTCTTT | CASSEWALKIPEAFF
TRBJ2-3 | TRBV10-1 | . | once | TGCGCCAGCCGAACTAGTGGCGCAGATACGCAGTATTTT | CASRTSGADTQYF
TRBJ2-7 | TRBV7-2 | . | once | TGTGCCAGCAGCACCACAGGGGGGGTAATCGGAGAGCAGTACTTC | CASSTTGGVIGEQYF
TRBJ2-2 | TRBV18 | TRBD2 | . | TGTGCCAGCTCGCCGGGACTAGCGGGAGGCACCGGGGAGCTGTTTTTT | CASSPGLAGGTGELFF
TRBJ1-2 | TRBV4-3 | . | once | TGCGCCAGCAGCCAAGGCACAGGGTACTATGGCTACACCTTC | CASSQGTGYYGYTF
TRBJ2-1 | TRBV28 | TRBD2 | . | TGTGCCAGCAGTTTATGGACTAGCGGGACCTACAATGAGCAGTTCTTC | CASSLWTSGTYNEQFF
TRBJ2-7 | TRBV5-1 | . | once | TGCGCCAGCAGCTGGGGGGACAGAGACGAGCAGTACTTC | CASSWGDRDEQYF
TRBJ1-5 | TRBV2 | . | . | TGTGCCAGCCTGCGGCCGGGATCGGGCAATCAGCCCCAGCATTTT | CASLRPGSGNQPQHF
TRBJ2-1 | TRBV7-2 | TRBD2 | . | TGTGCCAGCAGCTCTAGCGGGAGTGTTGGGAATGAGCAGTTCTTC | CASSSSGSVGNEQFF
TRBJ2-2 | TRBV5-1 | TRBD2 | few | TGCGCCAGCAGCTTAGGAATACTAGCGGAGAACACCGGGGAGCTGTTTTTT | CASSLGILAENTGELFF